A selection of T cell receptor beta chains follows, all from one sample in a study of cytomegalovirus exposure and HLA in healthy donors. TCRdb's table, derived via immunoSEQ multiplex PCR, lists solely in-frame clones and lacks some. The sample holds fewer than 150,000 clones; over 60% are singletons and the top ten take roughly 3%. Sequencing was performed on PBMCs. The receptors derive from a man aged 35-49 years in good health and CMV-seronegative. Each CDR3 is given with its conserved first and last residue. A D gene is named only where the DNA matches it firmly. Size is omitted from some rows. Given values are once, few, many or a class for expanded clones.

J: TRBJ2-6; size: few; D: .; V: TRBV18; DNA: TGTGCCAGCTCACCACTCGGGACTTCGGTTGCTGGGGCCAACGTCCTGACTTTC; CDR3: CASSPLGTSVAGANVLTF
J: TRBJ2-3; size: .; D: TRBD2; V: TRBV27; DNA: TGTGCCAGCAGTTTATCCCCGACTAGCTCGGGCACAGATACGCAGTATTTT; CDR3: CASSLSPTSSGTDTQYF
J: TRBJ2-3; size: .; D: TRBD2; V: TRBV28; DNA: TGTGCCAGCAGTTCTAGCGGGAGCAGGATAGATACGCAGTATTTT; CDR3: CASSSSGSRIDTQYF
J: TRBJ2-7; size: .; D: .; V: TRBV5-4; DNA: TGTGCCAGCAGCCGACCGGGCCAGGGGGGCTACGAGCAGTACTTC; CDR3: CASSRPGQGGYEQYF
J: TRBJ2-5; size: .; D: .; V: TRBV28; DNA: TGTGCCAGCAGTTCCAGCGGCCAAGAGACCCAGTACTTC; CDR3: CASSSSGQETQYF
J: TRBJ1-3; size: few; D: .; V: TRBV6-5; DNA: TGTGCCAGCAGCCAAGAGGGATCTGGAAACACCATATATTTT; CDR3: CASSQEGSGNTIYF
J: TRBJ2-7; size: .; D: .; V: TRBV7-9; DNA: TGTGCCAGCAGCTTAGCGAGCAGGCCCTACGAGCAGTACTTC; CDR3: CASSLASRPYEQYF
J: TRBJ2-2; size: .; D: .; V: TRBV4-2; DNA: TGTGCCAGCAGCCCCGATGGTAACTCCGCCGGGGAGCTGTTTTTT; CDR3: CASSPDGNSAGELFF
J: TRBJ1-1; size: .; D: TRBD1; V: TRBV6-5; DNA: TGTGCCAGCAGTTACGTACAGGGGAGAACTGAAGCTTTCTTT; CDR3: CASSYVQGRTEAFF
J: TRBJ1-5; size: once; D: .; V: TRBV19; DNA: TGTGCCAGTAGTCGCGGACAGCTCAATCAGCCCCAGCATTTT; CDR3: CASSRGQLNQPQHF